This is a list of T cell receptor beta chains from one sample in a study of cytomegalovirus exposure and HLA in healthy donors. Profiling relied on immunoSEQ multiplex PCR, and the TCRdb table lists in-frame clones only, not all of them. The data show 260,000 or so clones, around 89% seen once. Material: PBMCs. These receptors were taken from a woman in her late teens or twenties in good health and CMV-seronegative. The CDR3 runs from the conserved cysteine through the conserved F or W.

TRBV28	TRBJ2-2	CASNLSGWGHNTGELFF
TRBV7-3	TRBJ2-2	CASSAATGTGELFF
TRBV5-4	TRBJ2-7	CASSFGVGGLGEQYF
TRBV6-5	TRBJ2-5	CASSRTVQETQYF
TRBV7-8	TRBJ1-1	CASMGGPEAFF
TRBV4-3	TRBJ1-5	CASSQDFGLLIGNQPQHF
TRBV5-6	TRBJ2-5	CASSLFGQGGAGTQYF
TRBV2	TRBJ2-1	CASSGSSGTSYNEQFF
TRBV7-9	TRBJ2-4	CASSSRTGLDIQYF
TRBV19	TRBJ2-7	CASSGQTYEQYF
TRBV6-4	TRBJ1-2	CASSETGGTNYGYTF
TRBV28	TRBJ1-2	CASSYTTGVYGYTF
TRBV6-6	TRBJ1-2	CASSYGQAYVGGYTF
TRBV9	TRBJ2-7	CASSPQTGGPYEQYF
TRBV5-6	TRBJ2-2	CASSSLGFGTGELFF
TRBV18	TRBJ2-5	CASSPLAGLTQETQYF
TRBV30	TRBJ1-6	CAWSLLSSYNSPLHF
TRBV28	TRBJ2-3	CASSLGLAKKLDTQYF
TRBV28	TRBJ1-4	CASSSRAQLFF
TRBV29-1	TRBJ1-2	CSVEDLRTGSNYGYTF
TRBV9	TRBJ2-1	CASSVGGRHNEQFF
TRBV28	TRBJ2-5	CASSLGLAEETQYF
TRBV6-1	TRBJ2-3	CASSGRDRGTDTQYF
TRBV4-3	TRBJ1-2	CASSQERGTNYGYTF
TRBV5-4	TRBJ2-7	CASSLVGTTFDEQYF
TRBV2	TRBJ1-6	CASRGTVINSPLHF
TRBV4-1	TRBJ2-2	CASSQEGGHSTGELFF
TRBV6-6	TRBJ1-4	CASSDRGLANEKLFF
TRBV6-4	TRBJ2-3	CASSRTGSTDTQYF
TRBV4-3	TRBJ2-3	CASSQDLGTGVTDTQYF
TRBV10-3	TRBJ2-6	CAISGQGTGAGANVLTF
TRBV11-3	TRBJ1-3	CASSLKRGTEFSGNTIYF
TRBV4-1	TRBJ2-3	CASRRPGMETDTQYF
TRBV6-5	TRBJ2-5	CASSYNGAEETQYF
TRBV28	TRBJ1-2	CASSRSFSYGYTF
TRBV28	TRBJ1-5	CASTRTGDQPQHF
TRBV27	TRBJ1-1	CASSLGAPGGVGAFF
TRBV5-7	TRBJ2-7	CASSLCSNTGDMREQYF
TRBV28	TRBJ2-3	CASSKGQGRTDTQYF
TRBV15	TRBJ1-5	CATSLDWGGHQPQHF
TRBV5-1	TRBJ2-3	CASSSPGGQGNTDTQYF
TRBV2	TRBJ1-1	CASRAGTGREAFF
TRBV2	TRBJ1-6	CAGDYGENSPLHF
TRBV5-6	TRBJ2-3	CASSYRADTQYF
TRBV5-1	TRBJ1-1	CASSLAEVNTEAFF
TRBV28	TRBJ1-4	CASSSWTGTNEKLFF
TRBV5-6	TRBJ1-5	CASSLFRGIQPQHF
TRBV5-4	TRBJ2-7	CASSIPRTGTSGRIYYEQYF
TRBV27	TRBJ2-7	CASSYQGAHEQYF
TRBV5-6	TRBJ2-1	CASSSTGGGINYNEQFF
TRBV5-1	TRBJ1-6	CASSLEGDGKSSSPLHF
TRBV6-1	TRBJ1-4	CASGLFQGTNEKLFF
TRBV7-9	TRBJ1-6	CASSPLGGRLDSPLHF
TRBV30	TRBJ2-3	CAGDRGRTDTQYF
TRBV9	TRBJ2-2	CASSVGEGGPAGELFF
TRBV14	TRBJ2-7	CASSQDYPVRSTYEQYF
TRBV6-5	TRBJ1-2	CASSWSDRGVGYTF
TRBV10-3	TRBJ2-5	CAISRLAGVGETQYF
TRBV21-1	TRBJ1-3	CASWDRHSGNTIYF
TRBV10-3	TRBJ1-3	CAIREILGNTIYF